The 27 T cell receptor beta chains presented below share a single source sample, sequenced in a study of blood T cell repertoires in COVID-19. Assay used: immunoSEQ multiplex PCR; TCRdb lists only in-frame clones, some missing. The table records roughly 300,000 clones, roughly 85% of them present only once. Sequenced input: PBMCs or T cells enriched from blood (not recorded which). All receptors derive from a woman aged 45-65 years who had recovered from COVID-19.

The rearrangement links TRBV9 to TRBJ1-2, with 9 bases identical to TRBD1. J was trimmed by 7 bases and V by 4 bases; bases with no gene match: 8. Germline lookup yields CDR1 SGDLS and CDR2 YYNGEE. The CDR3 length is 14 residues. This CDR3 is CASSFAGTGTGYTF. The CDR3 coding sequence is TGTGCCAGCAGCTTTGCCGGGACAGGGACTGGCTACACCTTC. The variable domain in full, with the rest retrieved from reference TRBV9 and TRBJ1-2, is DSGVTQTPKHLITATGQRVTLRCSPRSGDLSVYWYQQSLDQGLQFLIQYYNGEERAKGNILERFSAQQFPDLHSELNLSSLELGDSALYFCASSFAGTGTGYTFGSGTRLTVV.

The rearrangement joins TRBV11-3 to TRBJ2-1, with 12 bases that match TRBD2. The CDR3 runs 15 residues. Germline-derived CDR1 and CDR2 are SGHNT and YENEEA. V trimming: 5 bases; J trimming: 7 bases; junction bases outside the gene matches: 6. CDR3 sequence (DNA): TGTGCCAGCAGCGCAGGACTAGCGGGGACGAATGAGCAGTTCTTC. Residues: CASSAGLAGTNEQFF.

The chain carries TRBV3-1 (or the pseudogene TRBV3-2) and TRBJ1-2; 8 bases align to TRBD1. Germline V gene sequence: CDR1 LGHDT, CDR2 YNNKEL (reference sequence). V was pared by 3 bases and J by 8 bases, with 17 bases of the junction left unmatched. The CDR3 is 17 residues long. CDR3 sequence (DNA): TGTGCCAGCAGCCATACTGGCAGGGGGCCCGATTTTAAAGGCTACACCTTC. This translates into CASSHTGRGPDFKGYTF.

The chain carries TRBV11-2 and TRBJ1-1; D unresolved. CDR1 SGHAT and CDR2 FQNNGV come from the germline V gene. The CDR3 extends over 14 amino acids. Trimming took off 6 bases at V and 1 base at J, with 12 bases between the two ends. The CDR3 spells CASSYHTSNTEAFF. The CDR3 DNA reads TGTGCCAGCAGTTATCATACTTCGAACACTGAAGCTTTCTTT.

This rearrangement joins TRBV29-1 to TRBJ2-5; maybe TRBD1 (5 bases). In germline, CDR1 is SQVTM, CDR2 ANQGSEA. With 5 bases removed from V and 2 bases from J, the gap between germline ends came to 9 bases. CDR3 length: 12 amino acids. The CDR3 region is CSVQGVQETQYF. CDR3 in DNA: TGCAGCGTTCAGGGTGTACAAGAGACCCAGTACTTC.

There are many counts of this clone. The V gene is TRBV18, the J gene TRBJ1-1; no reliable D call. V was clipped by 2 bases and J by 0 bases, with 4 bases between them. Germline values: CDR1 KGHSH, CDR2 LQKENI. The CDR3 is made up of 13 amino acids. The CDR3 reads CASSPAVNTEAFF. In DNA, the CDR3 is TGTGCCAGCTCACCAGCGGTGAACACTGAAGCTTTCTTT.

This chain uses TRBV3-1 (or the pseudogene TRBV3-2) with TRBJ2-5; the match to TRBD2 covers 11 bases. The CDR3 is 15 amino acids. V lost 6 bases to trimming and J lost 3 bases; unmatched junction nucleotides: 6. Germline V gene sequence: CDR1 LGHDT, CDR2 YNNKEL (reference sequence). As DNA, the CDR3 is TGTGCCAGCAGTTTGACTAGCGGGAATAAAGAGACCCAGTACTTC. This gives the protein CASSLTSGNKETQYF.

The V call is TRBV4-1, the J call TRBJ1-1; D uncertain. Germline loops: CDR1 MGHRA, CDR2 YSYEKL. CDR3 length equals 13 residues. V shed 6 bases and J shed 1 base, with 9 bases lying between them. Here the CDR3 DNA reads TGCGCCAGCAGAATCGTCGGGAACACTGAAGCTTTCTTT. It is translated as CASRIVGNTEAFF.

The chain recombines TRBV9 with TRBJ1-4; 7 positions match TRBD1. J gave up 8 bases and V 3 bases, and 10 bases lay outside the gene matches. Looked up from germline, CDR1 is SGDLS and CDR2 is YYNGEE. The CDR3 extends over 15 amino acids. CDR3 residues: CASSAKTGTREKLFF. The CDR3, as DNA: TGTGCCAGCAGCGCAAAGACAGGGACACGAGAAAAACTGTTTTTT. The full variable domain, rest sourced from reference TRBV9 and TRBJ1-4, is DSGVTQTPKHLITATGQRVTLRCSPRSGDLSVYWYQQSLDQGLQFLIQYYNGEERAKGNILERFSAQQFPDLHSELNLSSLELGDSALYFCASSAKTGTREKLFFGSGTQLSVL.

V is TRBV30 and J is TRBJ1-2; D is possibly TRBD1 (5 bases). There are 14 residues in the CDR3. The V and J ends lost 2 bases and 6 bases respectively, with 16 bases between them. Germline CDR1 is GTSNPN and CDR2 is SVGIG (reference sequence). The DNA of the CDR3 is TGTGCCTGGAGTAAAAATTGGGGCGCGGATGGCTACACCTTC. This translates into CAWSKNWGADGYTF.

This clone has only one observation. The chain joins TRBV6-1 to TRBJ2-3, with D possibly being TRBD2 (7 bases). V was trimmed by 2 bases and J by 1 base, leaving 19 bases between them. The CDR3 loop spans 18 amino acids. Germline V lookup: CDR1 MNHNS, CDR2 SASEGT. The CDR3 region is CASSELGRGLVGTDTQYF. DNA of the CDR3: TGTGCCAGCAGTGAACTTGGGCGGGGGCTAGTAGGCACAGATACGCAGTATTTT.

V is TRBV20-1 and J is TRBJ1-4; 8 positions match TRBD1. Looked up from germline, CDR1 is DFQATT and CDR2 is SNEGSKA (reference sequence). After removal of 3 bases from V and 4 bases from J, the junction contained 7 bases not matched to a gene. The CDR3 length is 15 residues. The CDR3 region is CSASPLQGGNEKLFF. In DNA, the CDR3 is TGCAGTGCTAGTCCCCTACAGGGGGGTAATGAAAAACTGTTTTTT.

The J gene is TRBJ1-2, the V gene TRBV7-9, with TRBD1 matching over 7 bases. There are 13 residues in the CDR3. The J segment lost 2 bases and the V segment lost 6 bases, leaving 3 bases of the junction unmatched. Per germline, CDR1 SEHNR and CDR2 FQNEAQ (reference sequence). The CDR3 DNA reads as TGTGCCAGCAGTAGGGACAGCAACTATGGCTACACCTTC. As protein: CASSRDSNYGYTF.

The V and J genes are TRBV23-1 and TRBJ1-2; 9 nucleotides agree with TRBD1. TRBV23-1 carries the ORF label, with uncertain function. The ends lost 1 base at V and 7 bases at J; junction bases unmatched: 4. The CDR3 is 14 amino acids. The DNA for the CDR3 is TGCGCCAGCAGTCAATGGGAGACAGGGGGTGGCTACACCTTC. This sequence encodes CASSQWETGGGYTF.

This clone was observed a handful of times. The J gene is TRBJ1-1, the V gene TRBV6-1; the match to TRBD1 covers 11 bases. This CDR3 has 14 amino acids. Germline lookup yields CDR1 MNHNS and CDR2 SASEGT. V shed 7 bases and J 6 bases; nucleotides not matched to a gene: 7. CDR3 in amino acids: CASTTGQGAAEAFF. The CDR3 DNA is TGTGCCAGCACCACCGGACAGGGGGCAGCTGAAGCTTTCTTT.

This clone has just a few counts. This CDR3 reads CASSYEWLSDEQYF. The CDR3 region has the DNA TGTGCCAGCAGTTACGAATGGTTATCGGACGAGCAGTACTTC. This chain uses TRBV6-5 with TRBJ2-7; D remains unclear. Trimming stripped 2 bases from V and 5 bases from J, with 13 bases between. This CDR3 is 14 amino acids long. In germline, CDR1 is MNHEY, CDR2 SVGAGI.

The V call is TRBV10-3, the J call TRBJ1-6; perhaps TRBD1 as D (6 bases). Trimming pared 3 bases from V and 10 bases from J, leaving 10 bases between. CDR1 is ENHRY, CDR2 SYGVKD, per germline. The CDR3 contains 13 residues. CDR3 protein: CAISDGGQSPLHF. The CDR3 region has the DNA TGTGCCATCAGTGACGGGGGGCAATCACCCCTCCACTTT.

The CDR3 DNA follows: TGTGCCAGCTCATCACGTGGACAGGGTATTGAGACCCAGTACTTC. It codes for CASSSRGQGIETQYF. The rearrangement links TRBV18 to TRBJ2-5; TRBD1 matches at 8 bases. This CDR3 is built from 15 residues. Germline V gene data show CDR1 as KGHSH and CDR2 as LQKENI. The trim removed 5 bases at V and 5 bases at J, leaving 10 bases unmatched.

The genes are TRBV7-2 and TRBJ2-1, with 12 bases aligning to TRBD2. The CDR3 contains 17 residues. Losses at the gene ends were 5 bases for V and 8 bases for J; bases not matched to a gene: 13. Germline V lookup: CDR1 SGHTA, CDR2 FQGNSA. CDR3: CASSPFSASGGAHEQFF. CDR3 sequence (DNA): TGTGCCAGCAGCCCCTTCTCAGCTAGCGGGGGGGCCCATGAGCAGTTCTTC.

The chain joins TRBV29-1 to TRBJ2-7; 8 nucleotides match TRBD1. The CDR3 is 14 residues long. Trimming at V came to 2 bases and at J to 3 bases, leaving 6 bases not matched to a gene. Germline V gene lookup returns CDR1 SQVTM and CDR2 ANQGSEA. This CDR3 is CSVEPGQGNYEQYF. CDR3 coding DNA: TGCAGCGTTGAACCCGGACAGGGCAACTACGAGCAGTACTTC.

The V and J genes are TRBV3-1 (or the pseudogene TRBV3-2) and TRBJ1-5, with no clear D. This CDR3 spans 15 amino acids. Germline V gene lookup returns CDR1 LGHDT and CDR2 YNNKEL (reference sequence). Trimming removed 1 base from V and 0 bases from J, with 7 bases in between. The CDR3 sequence: CASSQGPYSNQPQHF. The DNA for the CDR3 is TGTGCCAGCAGCCAAGGTCCCTATAGCAATCAGCCCCAGCATTTT.

J is TRBJ1-1 and V is TRBV12-3 or TRBV12-4; D is unclear. V was shortened by 6 bases and J by 0 bases, with 5 bases between the two germline ends. The CDR3 sequence is 12 residues long. CDR3 DNA sequence: TGTGCCAGCAGGTCATTGAACACTGAAGCTTTCTTT. This translates into CASRSLNTEAFF.

The V gene is TRBV5-1, the J gene TRBJ2-1, with 13 bases matching TRBD2. The trim removed 5 bases at V and 5 bases at J, leaving 7 bases unmatched. This CDR3 is built from 16 residues. From germline, CDR1 is SGHRS and CDR2 YFSETQ. This CDR3 is CASRDLGLAGNNEQFF. CDR3 sequence (DNA): TGCGCCAGCAGGGATCTGGGACTAGCGGGGAACAATGAGCAGTTCTTC.

V gene TRBV9 combines with J gene TRBJ1-6, with D perhaps TRBD1 (6 bases). From germline, CDR1 is SGDLS and CDR2 YYNGEE. V shed 0 bases and J shed 9 bases, with 10 bases lying between them. This CDR3 is 14 amino acids long. The CDR3 sequence: CASSVEGGVSPLHF. The CDR3 DNA reads TGTGCCAGCAGCGTAGAGGGGGGGGTTTCACCCCTCCACTTT.

This chain joins TRBV30 and TRBJ1-1; 10 bases are a match to TRBD1. J lost 4 bases, V lost 1 base, and 3 bases had no gene match. Germline CDR1 reads GTSNPN; CDR2 reads SVGIG (reference sequence). The CDR3 sequence is 14 residues long. CDR3 nucleotide sequence: TGTGCCTGGAGTGATGGACAGGGGGGCACTGAAGCTTTCTTT. Translation gives CAWSDGQGGTEAFF. The whole variable domain, filled in from reference TRBV30 and TRBJ1-1, reads SQTIHQWPATLVQPVGSPLSLECTVEGTSNPNLYWYRQAAGRGLQLLFYSVGIGQISSEVPQNLSASRPQDRQFILSSKKLLLSDSGFYLCAWSDGQGGTEAFFGQGTRLTVV.

The V call is TRBV30, the J call TRBJ2-1; TRBD2 aligns across 14 bases. The CDR3 sequence is 15 residues long. Germline V CDR1 and CDR2: GTSNPN, SVGIG (reference sequence). The ends lost 3 bases at V and 7 bases at J; junction bases unmatched: 5. The CDR3, as DNA: TGTGCCTGGAGCGCAGGACTAGCGGGAGGAAATGAGCAGTTCTTC. The encoded protein is CAWSAGLAGGNEQFF.

This clone has just one count. This chain connects TRBV6-2 or TRBV6-3 to TRBJ2-1; TRBD2 matches at 12 bases. V trimming: 2 bases; J trimming: 0 bases; junction bases outside the gene matches: 5. This CDR3 is 18 amino acids long. Germline-derived CDR1 and CDR2 are MNHEY and SVGEGT. The CDR3 DNA is TGTGCCAGCAGTTACGATCGGACTAGCGGGAACTCCTACAATGAGCAGTTCTTC. It encodes CASSYDRTSGNSYNEQFF.